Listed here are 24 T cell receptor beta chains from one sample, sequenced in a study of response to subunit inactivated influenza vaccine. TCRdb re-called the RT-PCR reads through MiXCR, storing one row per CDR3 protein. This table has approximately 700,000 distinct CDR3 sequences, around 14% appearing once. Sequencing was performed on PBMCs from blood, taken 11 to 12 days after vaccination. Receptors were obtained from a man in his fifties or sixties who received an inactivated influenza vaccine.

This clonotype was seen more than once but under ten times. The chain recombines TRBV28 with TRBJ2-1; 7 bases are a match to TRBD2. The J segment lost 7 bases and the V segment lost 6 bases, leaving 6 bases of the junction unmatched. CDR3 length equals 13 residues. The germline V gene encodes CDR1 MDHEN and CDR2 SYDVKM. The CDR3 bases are TGTGCCAGCAGGTGGGGACTACGTAATGAGCAGTTCTTC. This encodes CASRWGLRNEQFF.

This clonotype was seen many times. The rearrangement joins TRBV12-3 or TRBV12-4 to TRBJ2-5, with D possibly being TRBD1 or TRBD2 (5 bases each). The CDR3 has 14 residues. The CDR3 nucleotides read TGTGCGAGTACGGGATATGGGGCCCAAGAGACCCAGTACTTC. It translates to CASTGYGAQETQYF.

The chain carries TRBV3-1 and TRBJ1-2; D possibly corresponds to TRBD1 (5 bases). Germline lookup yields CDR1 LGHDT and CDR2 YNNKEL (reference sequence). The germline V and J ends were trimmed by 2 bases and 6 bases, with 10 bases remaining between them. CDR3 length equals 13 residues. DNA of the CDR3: TGTGCCAGCAGCCAACATGAGGGGAATGGCTACACCTTC. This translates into CASSQHEGNGYTF.

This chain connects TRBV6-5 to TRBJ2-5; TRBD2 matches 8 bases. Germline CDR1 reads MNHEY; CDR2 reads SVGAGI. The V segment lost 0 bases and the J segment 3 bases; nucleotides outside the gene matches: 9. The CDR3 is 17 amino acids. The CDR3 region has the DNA TGTGCCAGCAGTTACTCGATTCTGGCAGCGGGAGAAGAGACCCAGTACTTC. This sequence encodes CASSYSILAAGEETQYF.

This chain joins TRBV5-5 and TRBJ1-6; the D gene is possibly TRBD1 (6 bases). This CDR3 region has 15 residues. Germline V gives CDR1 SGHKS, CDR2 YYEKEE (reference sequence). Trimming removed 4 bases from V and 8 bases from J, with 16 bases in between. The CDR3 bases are TGTGCCAGCAGCGCGGGGGCGCTGGGAGATTCACCCCTCCACTTT. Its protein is CASSAGALGDSPLHF. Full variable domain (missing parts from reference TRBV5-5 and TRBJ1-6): DAGVTQSPTHLIKTRGQQVTLRCSPISGHKSVSWYQQVLGQGPQFIFQYYEKEERGRGNFPDRFSARQFPNYSSELNVNALLLGDSALYLCASSAGALGDSPLHFGNGTRLTVT.

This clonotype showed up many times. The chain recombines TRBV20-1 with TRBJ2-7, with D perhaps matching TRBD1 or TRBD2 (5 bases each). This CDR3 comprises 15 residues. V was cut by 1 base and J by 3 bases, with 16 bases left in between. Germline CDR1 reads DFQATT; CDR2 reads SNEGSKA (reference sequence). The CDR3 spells CSARVFGTGDYEQYF. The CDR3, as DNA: TGCAGTGCTAGAGTATTCGGGACGGGTGACTACGAGCAGTACTTC.

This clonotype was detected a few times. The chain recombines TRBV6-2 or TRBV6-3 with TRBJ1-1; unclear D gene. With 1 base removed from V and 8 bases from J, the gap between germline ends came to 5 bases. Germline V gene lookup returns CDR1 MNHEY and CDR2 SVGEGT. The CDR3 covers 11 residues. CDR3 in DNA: TGTGCCAGCAGTTACTACCACGAAGCTTTCTTT. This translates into CASSYYHEAFF.

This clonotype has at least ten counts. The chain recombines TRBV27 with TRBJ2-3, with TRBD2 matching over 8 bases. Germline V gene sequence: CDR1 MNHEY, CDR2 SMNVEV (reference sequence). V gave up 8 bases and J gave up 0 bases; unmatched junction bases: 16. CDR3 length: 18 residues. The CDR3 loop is CASAYRQEASGSTDTQYF. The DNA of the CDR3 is TGTGCCAGCGCCTACAGGCAAGAGGCTAGCGGGAGCACAGATACGCAGTATTTT.

The CDR3 DNA reads as TGTGCCAGCAGCGTCGACAGGGGTGAAAAACTGTTTTTT. Translation gives CASSVDRGEKLFF. This chain links TRBV7-9 with TRBJ1-4; TRBD1 matches at 8 bases. The germline CDR1 and CDR2 sequences are SEHNR and FQNEAQ (reference sequence). Trimming at V came to 5 bases and at J to 7 bases, leaving 3 bases not matched to a gene. This CDR3 region has 13 residues.

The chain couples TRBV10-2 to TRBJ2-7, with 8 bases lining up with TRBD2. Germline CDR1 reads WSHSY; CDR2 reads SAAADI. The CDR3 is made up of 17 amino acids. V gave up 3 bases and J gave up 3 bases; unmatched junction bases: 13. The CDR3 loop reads CASSDGEWGGRNYEQYF. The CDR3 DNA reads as TGCGCCAGCAGTGACGGCGAGTGGGGCGGGAGGAACTACGAGCAGTACTTC.

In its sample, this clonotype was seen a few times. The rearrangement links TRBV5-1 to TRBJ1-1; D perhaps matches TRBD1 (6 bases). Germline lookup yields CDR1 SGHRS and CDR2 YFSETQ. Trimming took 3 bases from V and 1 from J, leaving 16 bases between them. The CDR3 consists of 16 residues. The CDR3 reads CASSSETGAGNTEAFF. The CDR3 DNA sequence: TGCGCCAGCAGCTCCGAAACGGGGGCGGGGAACACTGAAGCTTTCTTT.

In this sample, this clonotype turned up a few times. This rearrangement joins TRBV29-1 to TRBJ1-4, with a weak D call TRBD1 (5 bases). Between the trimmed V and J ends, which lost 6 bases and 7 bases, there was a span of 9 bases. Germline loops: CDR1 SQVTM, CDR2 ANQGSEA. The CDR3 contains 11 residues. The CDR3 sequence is CSVVGAEKLFF. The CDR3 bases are TGCAGCGTAGTCGGGGCTGAAAAACTGTTTTTT.

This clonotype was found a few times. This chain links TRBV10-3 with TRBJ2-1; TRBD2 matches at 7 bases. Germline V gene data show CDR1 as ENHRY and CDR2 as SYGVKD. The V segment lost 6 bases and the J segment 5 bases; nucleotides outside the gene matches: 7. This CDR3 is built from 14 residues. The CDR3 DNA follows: TGTGCCATCAGCAGCGGGGCCCCGAACAATGAGCAGTTCTTC. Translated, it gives CAISSGAPNNEQFF.

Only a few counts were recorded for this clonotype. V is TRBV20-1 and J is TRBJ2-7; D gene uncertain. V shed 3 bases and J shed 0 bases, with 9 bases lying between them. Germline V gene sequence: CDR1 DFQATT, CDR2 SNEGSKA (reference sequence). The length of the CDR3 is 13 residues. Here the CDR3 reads CSASSPRSYEQYF. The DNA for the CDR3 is TGCAGTGCTAGTAGCCCTCGCTCCTACGAGCAGTACTTC.

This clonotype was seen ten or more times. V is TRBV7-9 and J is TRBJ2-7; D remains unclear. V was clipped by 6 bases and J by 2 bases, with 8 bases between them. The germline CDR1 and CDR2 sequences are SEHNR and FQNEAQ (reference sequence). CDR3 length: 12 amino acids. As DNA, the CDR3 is TGTGCCAGCAGTCGTGAGACCTACGAGCAGTACTTC. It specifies CASSRETYEQYF.

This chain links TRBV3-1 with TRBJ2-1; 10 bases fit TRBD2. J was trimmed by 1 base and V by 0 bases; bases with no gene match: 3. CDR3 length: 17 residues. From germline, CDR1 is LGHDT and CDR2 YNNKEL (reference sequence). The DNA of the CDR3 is TGTGCCAGCAGCCAAGATGTAGCGGGAGGTTCCTACAATGAGCAGTTCTTC. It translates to CASSQDVAGGSYNEQFF.

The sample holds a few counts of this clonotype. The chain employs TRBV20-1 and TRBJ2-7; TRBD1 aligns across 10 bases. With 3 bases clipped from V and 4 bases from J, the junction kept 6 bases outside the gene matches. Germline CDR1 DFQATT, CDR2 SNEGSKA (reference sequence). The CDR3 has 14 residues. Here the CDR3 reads CSASRGDRGYEQYF. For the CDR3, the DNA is TGCAGTGCTAGCCGCGGGGACAGGGGTTACGAGCAGTACTTC.

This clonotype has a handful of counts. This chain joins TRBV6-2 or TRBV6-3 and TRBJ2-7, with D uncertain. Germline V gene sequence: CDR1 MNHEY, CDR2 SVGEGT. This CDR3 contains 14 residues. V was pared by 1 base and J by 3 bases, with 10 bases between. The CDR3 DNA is TGTGCCAGCAGTTACTTGGAAACAAACTACGAGCAGTACTTC. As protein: CASSYLETNYEQYF.

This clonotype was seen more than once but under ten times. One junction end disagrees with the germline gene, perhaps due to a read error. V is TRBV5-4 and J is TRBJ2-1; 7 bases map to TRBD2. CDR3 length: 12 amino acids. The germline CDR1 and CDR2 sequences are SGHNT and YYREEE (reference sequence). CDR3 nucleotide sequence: TGTGCCAGCAGCTTGAATAGCGGGCCCTGGATCTTC. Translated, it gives CASSLNSGPWIF.

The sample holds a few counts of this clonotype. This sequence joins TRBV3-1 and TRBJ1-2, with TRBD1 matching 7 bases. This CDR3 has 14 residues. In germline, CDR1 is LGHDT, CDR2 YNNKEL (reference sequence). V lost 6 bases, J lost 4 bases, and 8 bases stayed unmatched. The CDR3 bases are TGTGCCAGCAGAGAATCCGGGACAGCCTATGGCTACACCTTC. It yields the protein CASRESGTAYGYTF.

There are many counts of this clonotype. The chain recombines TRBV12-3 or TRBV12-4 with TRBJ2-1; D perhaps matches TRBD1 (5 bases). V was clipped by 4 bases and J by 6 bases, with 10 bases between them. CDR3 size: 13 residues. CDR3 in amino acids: CASSSGLGNEQFF. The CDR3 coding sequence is TGTGCCAGCAGTTCAGGGTTAGGCAATGAGCAGTTCTTC.

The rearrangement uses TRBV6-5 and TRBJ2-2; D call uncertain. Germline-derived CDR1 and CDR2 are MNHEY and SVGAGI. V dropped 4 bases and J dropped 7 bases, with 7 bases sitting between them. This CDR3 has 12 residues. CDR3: CASSFLIGELFF. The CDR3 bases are TGTGCCAGCAGTTTCCTAATCGGGGAGCTGTTTTTT.

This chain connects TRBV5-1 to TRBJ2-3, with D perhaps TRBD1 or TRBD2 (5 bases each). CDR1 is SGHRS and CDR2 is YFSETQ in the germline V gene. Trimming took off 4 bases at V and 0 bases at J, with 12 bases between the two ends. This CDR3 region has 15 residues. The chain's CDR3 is CASSRDGGSTDTQYF. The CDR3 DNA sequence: TGCGCCAGCAGCCGGGACGGCGGAAGCACAGATACGCAGTATTTT.

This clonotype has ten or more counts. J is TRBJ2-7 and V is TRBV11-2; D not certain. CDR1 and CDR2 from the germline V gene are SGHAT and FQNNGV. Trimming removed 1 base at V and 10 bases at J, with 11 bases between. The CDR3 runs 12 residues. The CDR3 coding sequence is TGTGCCAGCAGCTTAGTTGCGCGCGAACAGTACTTC. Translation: CASSLVAREQYF.